These 25 T cell receptor beta chains originate from one sample sequenced in a study of early T cells in non-severe SARS-CoV-2 infection. TCRdb re-derived calls from the 5' RACE reads in MiXCR, one entry per CDR3 protein. The table includes some 81,000 distinct CDR3 sequences, roughly a sixth detected once. Sequenced sample: whole blood. These TCRs come from an adult who was a healthcare worker with PCR-confirmed SARS-CoV-2 infection or an uninfected control (not recorded which).

The chain joins TRBV30 to TRBJ2-2; perhaps TRBD1 as D (6 bases). Germline CDR1 reads GTSNPN; CDR2 reads SVGIG (reference sequence). V lost 4 bases, J lost 4 bases, and 13 bases lay in between. The CDR3 loop spans 14 amino acids. This CDR3 reads CAWKPGVGTGELFF. The DNA of the CDR3 is TGTGCCTGGAAGCCAGGGGTAGGCACCGGGGAGCTGTTTTTT.

The chain recombines TRBV12-5 with TRBJ2-2; 10 bases agree with TRBD1. The junction had 4 bases not matched to a gene; V was cut back by 2 bases and J by 4 bases. CDR1 and CDR2 from the germline V gene are LGHNT and FRNRAP. The CDR3 extends over 16 amino acids. CDR3 sequence reads: CASGLRQGASTGELFF. In DNA form, the CDR3 reads TGTGCTAGTGGTTTGAGACAGGGGGCTAGCACCGGGGAGCTGTTTTTT.

A few counts support this clonotype. The V gene is TRBV29-1, the J gene TRBJ2-7; the D gene is possibly TRBD1 (6 bases). The germline CDR1 and CDR2 sequences are SQVTM and ANQGSEA. This CDR3 comprises 15 residues. The V end lost 4 bases, the J end lost 0 bases, and 16 bases lay between the germline ends. The CDR3 DNA follows: TGCAGCGTTGCCGGAACGACAGGTCCCTCCTACGAGCAGTACTTC. Translated: CSVAGTTGPSYEQYF.

This clonotype came up a few times. The chain couples TRBV27 to TRBJ2-1; 13 bases align to TRBD2. The CDR3 totals 19 residues. Germline V gene sequence: CDR1 MNHEY, CDR2 SMNVEV (reference sequence). V trimming: 4 bases; J trimming: 0 bases; junction bases outside the gene matches: 9. Here the CDR3 reads CASSSGTSGARYSYNEQFF. The CDR3 DNA is TGTGCCAGCAGTTCCGGGACTAGCGGGGCAAGGTACTCCTACAATGAGCAGTTCTTC.

The chain joins TRBV29-1 to TRBJ1-6; D gene ambiguous. Trimming pared 5 bases from V and 8 bases from J, leaving 10 bases between. The CDR3 has 12 residues. Germline V gives CDR1 SQVTM, CDR2 ANQGSEA. This CDR3 reads CSVLPAHSPLHF. CDR3 DNA: TGCAGCGTTCTACCGGCCCATTCACCCCTCCACTTT.

This clonotype was recorded a few times. The chain recombines TRBV11-2 with TRBJ2-7, with 8 bases fitting TRBD1. The germline V gene has CDR1 SGHAT and CDR2 FQNNGV. The CDR3 has 13 residues. J was trimmed by 3 bases and V by 5 bases; bases with no gene match: 3. The DNA for the CDR3 is TGTGCCAGCAGCGCTGACAGGGGCTACGAGCAGTACTTC. Protein sequence: CASSADRGYEQYF.

The chain links TRBV9 to TRBJ2-3; the match to TRBD2 covers 8 bases. The CDR3 spans 15 residues. Unmatched junction bases numbered 3, after V lost 3 bases and J lost 0 bases. Germline V gene lookup returns CDR1 SGDLS and CDR2 YYNGEE. The CDR3 DNA is TGTGCCAGCAGCGAACTAGCGGCTAGCACAGATACGCAGTATTTT. Translation: CASSELAASTDTQYF. The full variable domain, with the rest looked up from reference TRBV9 and TRBJ2-3, is DSGVTQTPKHLITATGQRVTLRCSPRSGDLSVYWYQQSLDQGLQFLIQYYNGEERAKGNILERFSAQQFPDLHSELNLSSLELGDSALYFCASSELAASTDTQYFGPGTRLTVL.

This clonotype came up a few times. The rearrangement links TRBV19 to TRBJ2-2; no firm D call. Deletions cut 1 base from V and 3 bases from J, with 15 bases between. The CDR3 loop spans 17 amino acids. Per germline, CDR1 LNHDA and CDR2 SQIVND (reference sequence). The DNA of the CDR3 is TGTGCCAGTAGTATAGCTACCACCTCTGCGGACACCGGGGAGCTGTTTTTT. It codes for CASSIATTSADTGELFF.

This rearrangement joins TRBV5-7 to TRBJ2-2; D may be TRBD1 (5 bases). TRBV5-7 is an open reading frame whose function is uncertain. The V and J ends lost 4 bases and 4 bases respectively, with 17 bases between them. The CDR3 length is 16 residues. The CDR3 bases are TGTGCCAGCAGCCCGCTTAATGGAAGGGGCACCGGGGAGCTGTTTTTT. Its protein product is CASSPLNGRGTGELFF.

The chain links TRBV20-1 to TRBJ2-1; D not resolved. The CDR3 totals 14 residues. V was clipped by 1 base and J by 12 bases, with 19 bases between them. CDR1 and CDR2 from the germline V gene are DFQATT and SNEGSKA (reference sequence). CDR3 region: CSARAPTLSTMQFF. The CDR3 coding sequence is TGCAGTGCTAGAGCCCCCACGTTGAGCACTATGCAGTTCTTC.

This clonotype was seen a few times. V usage is TRBV7-2 and J usage is TRBJ2-3, with 9 nucleotides matching TRBD2. The junction had 7 bases not matched to a gene; V was cut back by 5 bases and J by 1 base. This CDR3 is built from 16 residues. Germline CDR1 SGHTA, CDR2 FQGNSA. CDR3 nucleotides: TGTGCCAGCAGCACCAGGACTAGCGCCGGCACAGATACGCAGTATTTT. Its translation: CASSTRTSAGTDTQYF.

The chain carries TRBV7-9 and TRBJ2-3; a possible D gene is TRBD2 (6 bases). In germline, CDR1 is SEHNR, CDR2 FQNEAQ (reference sequence). The CDR3 is 18 amino acids. V lost 5 bases, J lost 1 base, and 22 bases lay in between. In DNA form, the CDR3 reads TGTGCCAGCAGCCCTGCCTCGACTAGTCGGCTGGGCACAGATACGCAGTATTTT. Amino acids: CASSPASTSRLGTDTQYF.

The V gene is TRBV10-3, the J gene TRBJ2-7; D remains unclear. In germline, CDR1 is ENHRY, CDR2 SYGVKD. V lost 6 bases and J lost 2, with 14 bases in between. The CDR3 is 14 amino acids. CDR3 region: CAIRPGGRTYEQYF. DNA of the CDR3: TGTGCCATCAGACCCGGCGGCAGAACCTACGAGCAGTACTTC.

This clonotype appeared a few times. The gene calls are TRBV12-3 or TRBV12-4 and TRBJ1-5; D is unclear. This CDR3 is built from 12 residues. The ends were cut back, 6 bases at V and 3 bases at J, with 6 bases in the middle. The CDR3 coding sequence is TGTGCCAGCAGCCGTGCCAATCAGCCCCAGCATTTT. Residues: CASSRANQPQHF.

The table lists this clonotype with many counts. The rearrangement uses TRBV27 and TRBJ2-1; 15 bases are a match to TRBD2. The length of the CDR3 is 15 residues. V shed 2 bases, J shed 10 bases, and the junction held 3 bases outside the gene matches. In germline, CDR1 is MNHEY, CDR2 SMNVEV (reference sequence). The CDR3 region is CASSLEGLAGGEQFF. The CDR3 bases are TGTGCCAGCAGTTTAGAGGGACTAGCGGGAGGAGAGCAGTTCTTC.

This clonotype was counted between two and nine times. The chain has TRBV30 and TRBJ1-1, with TRBD1 as a possible D gene (6 bases). The V end lost 1 base, the J end lost 5 bases, and 8 bases lay between the germline ends. There are 12 residues in the CDR3. Germline assignment: CDR1 GTSNPN and CDR2 SVGIG (reference sequence). The CDR3 DNA reads as TGTGCCTGGAGTGACAGGGAAACTGAAGCTTTCTTT. Its protein is CAWSDRETEAFF. Full variable domain (remainder filled in from reference TRBV30 and TRBJ1-1): SQTIHQWPATLVQPVGSPLSLECTVEGTSNPNLYWYRQAAGRGLQLLFYSVGIGQISSEVPQNLSASRPQDRQFILSSKKLLLSDSGFYLCAWSDRETEAFFGQGTRLTVV.

This clonotype was observed a few times. The chain joins TRBV29-1 to TRBJ1-1; unclear D gene. The V and J ends lost 6 bases and 6 bases respectively, with 14 bases between them. The germline gives CDR1 SQVTM, CDR2 ANQGSEA. This CDR3 comprises 12 residues. This chain's CDR3 is CSVMDGTAEAFF. CDR3 sequence (DNA): TGCAGCGTGATGGACGGCACTGCTGAAGCTTTCTTT.

This clonotype was detected ten times or more. V and J are TRBV18 and TRBJ2-1, with 13 bases lining up with TRBD2. Germline V gene data show CDR1 as KGHSH and CDR2 as LQKENI. With V trimmed by 3 bases and J by 7 bases, 9 bases remained unmatched. This CDR3 comprises 17 residues. In DNA form, the CDR3 reads TGTGCCAGCTCACCTCCACTAGCGGGAGGGATCGAGAATGAGCAGTTCTTC. Encoded protein: CASSPPLAGGIENEQFF.

This chain uses TRBV7-6 with TRBJ2-2; D unresolved. CDR1 and CDR2 (germline): SGHVS, FNYEAQ. The CDR3 contains 17 residues. The V end lost 1 base, the J end lost 0 bases, and 12 bases lay between the germline ends. The CDR3 nucleotides are TGTGCCAGCAGCTTAGTTCCACGGGCGGCGAACACCGGGGAGCTGTTTTTT. It encodes CASSLVPRAANTGELFF.

This clonotype has ten or more counts. This chain uses TRBV5-5 with TRBJ2-3; 8 positions match TRBD2. Germline CDR1 and CDR2: SGHKS and YYEKEE (reference sequence). This CDR3 spans 15 amino acids. V lost 4 bases, J lost 4 bases, and 8 bases stayed unmatched. In DNA, the CDR3 is TGTGCCAGCAGCGCGCAAACTAGCGGAGCAGATACGCAGTATTTT. Translated, it gives CASSAQTSGADTQYF.

The chain carries TRBV18 and TRBJ2-6, with D hard to call. CDR1 is KGHSH, CDR2 LQKENI, per germline. Trimming cost V 2 bases and J 4 bases, with 15 bases left between them. The CDR3 totals 17 residues. The CDR3 DNA sequence: TGTGCCAGCTCACCAGACCTTACTCTGTTAGGGGCCAACGTCCTGACTTTC. Amino acid sequence: CASSPDLTLLGANVLTF.

In its sample, this clonotype was seen a few times. V usage is TRBV3-1 and J usage is TRBJ2-1; D not resolved. Germline lookup yields CDR1 LGHDT and CDR2 YNNKEL (reference sequence). The CDR3 length is 12 residues. V was pared by 4 bases and J by 12 bases, with 13 bases between. Here the CDR3 reads CASSLLYQRQFF. The CDR3 DNA follows: TGTGCCAGCAGCCTCCTTTACCAAAGGCAGTTCTTC.

The chain combines TRBV5-1 with TRBJ2-5; 7 bases are a match to TRBD2. CDR1 and CDR2 (germline): SGHRS, YFSETQ. J was trimmed by 9 bases and V by 1 base; bases with no gene match: 12. This CDR3 is 15 amino acids long. In nucleotides, the CDR3 is TGCGCCAGCAGCTTGACCTCGGGGGGATTTGAGTCCCAGTACTTC. Amino acid sequence: CASSLTSGGFESQYF.

This clonotype turned up a few times. The V and J genes are TRBV10-2 and TRBJ2-3; 9 bases align to TRBD2. CDR3 length equals 15 residues. Germline loops: CDR1 WSHSY, CDR2 SAAADI. V gave up 6 bases and J gave up 2 bases; unmatched junction bases: 6. CDR3 in DNA: TGCGCCAGCAGCTCTAGCGGGGCCAACACAGATACGCAGTATTTT. Protein product: CASSSSGANTDTQYF.

This clonotype occurred a few times. The rearrangement links TRBV11-2 to TRBJ2-1; possible D gene TRBD2, 6 bases. From germline, CDR1 is SGHAT and CDR2 FQNNGV. The V gene lost 4 bases and the J gene lost 3 bases, with 13 bases spanning the gap. The CDR3 runs 15 residues. The CDR3 loop reads CASSSGLPGYNEQFF. The CDR3 DNA reads TGTGCCAGCAGCTCGGGACTCCCTGGCTACAATGAGCAGTTCTTC.